This T cell receptor (beta chain) was obtained from a study of T cells after yellow fever vaccination. The CDR3 is made up of 13 amino acids. The V end was cut by 6 bases, the J end by 4 bases, with 13 bases between. The germline V gene has CDR1 ENHRY and CDR2 SYGVKD. MiXCR, applied by TCRdb to the 5' RACE reads, yields one record per CDR3 protein. Of 610,000 or so distinct CDR3 sequences in the sample, approximately 13% were seen once. The sample holds a few counts of this clonotype. Sequenced here: PBMCs, sampled on the day of the yellow fever booster vaccination. The sequence came from a man aged 25-45 years who received the YFV17D yellow fever vaccine. This chain connects TRBV10-3 to TRBJ2-7, with D possibly being TRBD1 (6 bases). The CDR3 protein is CAIRGPQGYEQYF. CDR3 in DNA: TGTGCCATCAGGGGCCCCCAGGGGTACGAGCAGTACTTC.